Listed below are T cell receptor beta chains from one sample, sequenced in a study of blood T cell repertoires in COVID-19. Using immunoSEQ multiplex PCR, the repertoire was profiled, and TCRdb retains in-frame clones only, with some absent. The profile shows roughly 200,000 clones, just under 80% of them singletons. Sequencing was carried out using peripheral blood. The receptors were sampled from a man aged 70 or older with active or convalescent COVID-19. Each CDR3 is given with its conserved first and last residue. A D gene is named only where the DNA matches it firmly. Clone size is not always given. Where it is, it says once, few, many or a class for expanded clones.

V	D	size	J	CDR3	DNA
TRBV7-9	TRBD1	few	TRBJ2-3	CASSRQGSTDTQYF	TGTGCCAGCAGTCGACAGGGGAGCACAGATACGCAGTATTTT
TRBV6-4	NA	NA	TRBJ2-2	CASSDSTHGELFF	TGTGCCAGCAGTGACTCGACTCACGGGGAGCTGTTTTTT
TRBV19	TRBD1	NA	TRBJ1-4	CASSIAGTEVEKLFF	TGTGCCAGTAGTATAGCCGGGACAGAAGTCGAAAAACTGTTTTTT
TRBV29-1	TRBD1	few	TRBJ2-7	CSVGTGDGEQYF	TGCAGCGTTGGGACAGGCGATGGTGAGCAGTACTTC
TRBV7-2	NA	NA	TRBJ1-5	CASSPLGRANQPQHF	TGTGCCAGCAGCCCTTTGGGGAGGGCGAATCAGCCCCAGCATTTT
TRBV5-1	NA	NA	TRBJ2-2	CASTGFMGQGNAGELFF	TGCGCCAGCACGGGATTTATGGGGCAGGGGAACGCCGGGGAGCTGTTTTTT
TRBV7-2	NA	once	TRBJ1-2	CASSTRSLQGRHYTF	TGTGCCAGCAGCACTCGATCTCTACAGGGCCGCCACTACACCTTC
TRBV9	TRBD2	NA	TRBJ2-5	CASSSGLAGGQETQYF	TGTGCCAGCAGCTCAGGGTTAGCGGGGGGGCAAGAGACCCAGTACTTC
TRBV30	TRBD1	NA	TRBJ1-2	CAWSGTTGENGYTF	TGTGCCTGGAGTGGCACGACAGGGGAAAATGGCTACACCTTC
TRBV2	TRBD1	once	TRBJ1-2	CASRILGQGAYYGYTF	TGTGCCAGCAGAATACTTGGACAGGGGGCGTATTATGGCTACACCTTC
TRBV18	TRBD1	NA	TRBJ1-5	CASSPQGDQPQHF	TGTGCCAGCTCACCGCAGGGGGATCAGCCCCAGCATTTT
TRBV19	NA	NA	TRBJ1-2	CASSIDRQDYGYTF	TGTGCCAGTAGTATCGACAGACAGGACTATGGCTACACCTTC
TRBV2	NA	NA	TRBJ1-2	CASKAGDWDYGYTF	TGTGCCAGCAAGGCGGGGGACTGGGACTATGGCTACACCTTC
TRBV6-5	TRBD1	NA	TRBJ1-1	CASSYGQGAGEAFF	TGTGCCAGCAGTTACGGACAGGGGGCCGGTGAAGCTTTCTTT